Listed below are T cell receptor beta chains from one sample, sequenced in a study of cytomegalovirus exposure and HLA in healthy donors. This table comes from immunoSEQ multiplex PCR, and its TCRdb copy is limited to in-frame clones, with some not included. This table holds 60,000 to 85,000 clones, roughly 88% found once. Input material: PBMCs. The receptors derive from a man in his sixties or seventies in good health and CMV-seropositive. Each CDR3 is given with its conserved first and last residue. D genes are given only for firm matches. Size values are once, few and many counts, or a class for expanded clones, and some rows have none.

d_call	v_call	j_call	clone_size	cdr3_nt	cdr3_aa
-	TRBV19	TRBJ2-2	-	TGTGCCAGTAGTATACGGGGGGCGATGTCCGGGGAGCTGTTTTTT	CASSIRGAMSGELFF
-	TRBV28	TRBJ2-5	-	TGTGCCAGCAGTGGGGGGTGGGAGACCCAGTACTTC	CASSGGWETQYF
-	TRBV2	TRBJ2-1	-	TGTGCCAGCAGTGAAGTCGGCGGGGTGTACAATGAGCAGTTCTTC	CASSEVGGVYNEQFF
-	TRBV2	TRBJ2-1	-	TGTGCCAGCGCTCCTACCTCCTCCTACAATGAGCAGTTCTTC	CASAPTSSYNEQFF
TRBD1	TRBV25-1	TRBJ1-1	-	TGTGCCAGCAGTGGGAGGACAGGTGGGAGGGCTTTCTTT	CASSGRTGGRAFF
-	TRBV18	TRBJ1-1	-	TGTGCCAGCTCACCACCTCACGGGGGAACTGAAGCTTTCTTT	CASSPPHGGTEAFF
-	TRBV7-3	TRBJ2-1	-	TGTGCCAGCAGCTTAAGCGGGACGGAGTACAATGAGCAGTTCTTC	CASSLSGTEYNEQFF
-	TRBV4-1	TRBJ2-7	once	TGCGCCAGCAGCCTTTTAACAGGGGCGGGGTACGAGCAGTACTTC	CASSLLTGAGYEQYF
-	TRBV11-2	TRBJ1-3	-	TGTGCCAGCAGCCTAACAGGGTCTGGAAACACCATATATTTT	CASSLTGSGNTIYF
TRBD2	TRBV6-1	TRBJ2-3	-	TGTGCCGGACTCTACACCGCGGGAGGGTGGACGCAGTATTTT	CAGLYTAGGWTQYF
-	TRBV28	TRBJ1-4	-	TGTGCCAGCAGTTTAGGTCAGGGGTTGGGGAAACTGTTTTTT	CASSLGQGLGKLFF
-	TRBV9	TRBJ1-5	-	TGTGCCAGCAGCTTCCGCGGGGGGTACAATCAGCCCCAGCATTTT	CASSFRGGYNQPQHF
-	TRBV6-1	TRBJ1-2	-	TGTGCCAGCAGTGCCGCAGGGGCTGGAGCTAACTATGGCTACACCTTC	CASSAAGAGANYGYTF
TRBD1	TRBV7-9	TRBJ1-6	-	TGTGCCAGCAGCCCCGTAGTAGGGGGCGGGCGTTCTCTCCACTTT	CASSPVVGGGRSLHF
TRBD1	TRBV30	TRBJ1-5	-	TGTGCCTGCGGACACGGGACAGGGGGCTTGGGGGGCAATCAGCCCCAGCATTTT	CACGHGTGGLGGNQPQHF
TRBD2	TRBV4-1	TRBJ2-3	-	TGCGCCAGCAGCCAATATTACGCGGGAGTTAGCACAGATACGCAGTATTTT	CASSQYYAGVSTDTQYF
-	TRBV11-2	TRBJ2-4	-	TGTGCCAGCAGCCCACAGACAGACCACCTTTCCAAAAACATTCAGTACTTC	CASSPQTDHLSKNIQYF
-	TRBV4-2	TRBJ1-4	-	TGTGCCAGCAGCCAAAGTTTAGGGAGAACCGGCGGTGAAAAACTGTTTTTT	CASSQSLGRTGGEKLFF
TRBD1	TRBV29-1	TRBJ2-5	-	TGCAGCGCCAGACAGGGCCCAGAGACCCAGTACTTC	CSARQGPETQYF
-	TRBV5-1	TRBJ1-1	-	TGCGCCAGCAGCTTGGTATTAGGGGGAGAAGCTTTCTTT	CASSLVLGGEAFF
-	TRBV29-1	TRBJ1-1	-	TGCAGCGCGGGTGCGAACACTGAAGCTTTCTTT	CSAGANTEAFF
-	TRBV12-5	TRBJ2-1	once	TGTGCTAGTGGTTTGTCCCGGTCGTCCTACAATGAGCAGTTCTTC	CASGLSRSSYNEQFF
-	TRBV18	TRBJ2-3	once	TGTGCCAGCTCACCACCGGCAACAGATACGCAGTATTTT	CASSPPATDTQYF
-	TRBV18	TRBJ2-1	-	TGTGCCAGCTCACAGGGGGTGGACAATGAGCAGTTCTTC	CASSQGVDNEQFF
-	TRBV7-9	TRBJ2-1	-	TGTGCCAGCAGCATTGAGGGTGTCAAGTGGGAGCAGTTCTTC	CASSIEGVKWEQFF
TRBD2	TRBV5-6	TRBJ2-5	-	TGTGCCAGCAGCCCCTCGCGGGAGGGAGAGACCCAGTACTTC	CASSPSREGETQYF
-	TRBV7-9	TRBJ2-7	-	TGTGCCAGCAGCTTATCGACTACCTACGAGCAGTACTTC	CASSLSTTYEQYF
-	TRBV6-1	TRBJ2-3	-	TGTGCCAGCAGTGAACTCCCACGGGTTACAGATACGCAGTATTTT	CASSELPRVTDTQYF
TRBD1	TRBV7-6	TRBJ1-4	-	TGTGCCAGCAGCCAGGGACAGGGCAGTGAAAAACTGTTTTTT	CASSQGQGSEKLFF
-	TRBV6-1	TRBJ1-5	-	TGTGCCAGCAGTGAAGGCCAGTCAAATCAGCCCCAGCATTTT	CASSEGQSNQPQHF
TRBD2	TRBV5-6	TRBJ2-1	-	TGTGCCAGCAGCTTTTATACTAGCGCCAATCACAATGAGCAGTTCTTC	CASSFYTSANHNEQFF
TRBD2	TRBV29-1	TRBJ2-6	-	TGCAGCGTTGAAGGGACTAGCGGGGGCTCTGGGGCCAACGTCCTGACTTTC	CSVEGTSGGSGANVLTF
-	TRBV28	TRBJ2-3	-	TGTGCCAGCAACCCCTTTCGGGGGGCGAGCACAGATACGCAGTATTTT	CASNPFRGASTDTQYF
-	TRBV7-2	TRBJ1-6	-	TGTGCCAGCCACTTGAATCCCCAGGGGAATAATTCACCCCTCCACTTT	CASHLNPQGNNSPLHF
TRBD2	TRBV9	TRBJ2-7	-	TGTGCCAGCAGCGCGGGACTAGCGGGGCCCGGGGCAACCTACGAGCAGTACTTC	CASSAGLAGPGATYEQYF
TRBD2	TRBV30	TRBJ2-3	-	TGTGCCTGGAGTAAGCGGGAGGTTGCAGATACGCAGTATTTT	CAWSKREVADTQYF
-	TRBV6-5	TRBJ1-5	-	TGTGCCAGCAGTCGTACAGGATGGGGAAATCAGCCCCAGCATTTT	CASSRTGWGNQPQHF
-	TRBV7-7	TRBJ2-1	-	TGTGCCAGCAGCAACTCACAGGGCAATGAGCAGTTCTTC	CASSNSQGNEQFF
-	TRBV7-9	TRBJ2-1	-	TGTGCCAGCAGCTTAGACCGTAGCTCCTACAATGAGCAGTTCTTC	CASSLDRSSYNEQFF
TRBD1	TRBV19	TRBJ2-2	-	TGTGCCAGTAGTATATGGGGGACAGGGGGCCAAAAGAACACCGGGGAGCTGTTTTTT	CASSIWGTGGQKNTGELFF
-	TRBV7-2	TRBJ2-3	-	TGTGCCAGCAGCTTAGCAAGGGGAGATACGCAGTATTTT	CASSLARGDTQYF
-	TRBV28	TRBJ2-7	-	TGTGCCAGCAGTTTATGGGCGGGGAACTCCTACGAGCAGTACTTC	CASSLWAGNSYEQYF
-	TRBV19	TRBJ1-6	few	TGTGCCAGTAGTATTGTAGAGGGAACATCACCCCTCCACTTT	CASSIVEGTSPLHF